This note documents a single T cell receptor beta chain sequence. Antigen: not known. There are 12 residues in the CDR3. V was clipped by 1 base and J by 7 bases, with 7 bases between them. Looked up from germline, CDR1 is SNHLY and CDR2 is FYNNEI. These data come from a study of cytomegalovirus exposure and HLA in healthy donors. Study results and caveats: In a later analysis, a genetic analysis reported fewer productive-TCR N-insertions in an Asian-associated ancestry cluster than the cohort average.

PCR primers comprised 60 Vbeta and 13 Jbeta primers. The protocol was immunoSEQ multiplex PCR, while the TCRdb copy is restricted to in-frame clones and leaves out a portion. This sample's clone table lists 20,000 to 25,000 clones. Input material: PBMCs. This clonotype was obtained from a male donor in good health and CMV-seropositive. V and J are TRBV2 and TRBJ1-1, with unresolved D. CDR3: CASSEGGVEAFF. CDR3 DNA: TGTGCCAGCAGTGAAGGGGGAGTTGAAGCTTTCTTT.